Sequencing of this T cell receptor (beta chain) was carried out in a study of blood T cells in healthy people across ages. Findings and caveats of the study: More naive CD4+ cells and higher diversity marked long-lived donors relative to aged donors.

After removal of 7 bases from V and 0 bases from J, the junction contained 10 bases not matched to a gene. This CDR3 has 17 amino acids. Germline V gives CDR1 SQVTM, CDR2 ANQGSEA. This clonotype was observed a few times. Its antigen remains unidentified. A second PCR of about 6 to 11 cycles used a sample-barcoded 5' primer and a J-beta primer mix. MiXCR was run by TCRdb on the 5' RACE reads, yielding one entry per CDR3 protein. The repertoire holds about 1.4 million distinct CDR3 sequences, with approximately 59% as singletons. V usage is TRBV29-1 and J usage is TRBJ2-7, with 15 nucleotides matching TRBD2. Material for sequencing was blood. This clonotype originated in a young man in good health. This CDR3 reads CSATGTSGRRGSYEQYF. In DNA form, the CDR3 reads TGCAGCGCGACCGGGACTAGCGGGAGGAGGGGCTCCTACGAGCAGTACTTC.